This T cell receptor beta chain was profiled in a study of shared clonotypes between healthy human individuals. Germline-derived CDR1 and CDR2 are MNHEY and SVGAGI. The CDR3 totals 14 residues. The ends were cut back, 2 bases at V and 7 bases at J, with 14 bases in the middle. Deep level was the assay's run setting. Each sorted subset replicate got 200 ng genomic DNA, about 33,000 genomes. TCRdb keeps only in-frame clones here, not all; method: immunoSEQ multiplex PCR. There are 2 million to 2.5 million clones in the sample; approximately 93% occur only once, and about 0.41% lies in the top ten. A note on this clone: No antigen is known for it.

Study observations and caveats: There were few donors, and this limited the genetic and exposure-history diversity represented.

The chain has TRBV6-5 and TRBJ1-1, with D possibly being TRBD1 (5 bases). This sequence was found in a man between 18 and 35 years old in good health. Some clones in this sample may be carry-over from other donors' samples. The sample was naive CD4+ T cells from PBMCs. Stated subset: CD45RA+ positively selected. This CDR3 reads CASSYSQGGLEAFF. CDR3 DNA: TGTGCCAGCAGTTACAGCCAGGGCGGACTTGAAGCTTTCTTT.